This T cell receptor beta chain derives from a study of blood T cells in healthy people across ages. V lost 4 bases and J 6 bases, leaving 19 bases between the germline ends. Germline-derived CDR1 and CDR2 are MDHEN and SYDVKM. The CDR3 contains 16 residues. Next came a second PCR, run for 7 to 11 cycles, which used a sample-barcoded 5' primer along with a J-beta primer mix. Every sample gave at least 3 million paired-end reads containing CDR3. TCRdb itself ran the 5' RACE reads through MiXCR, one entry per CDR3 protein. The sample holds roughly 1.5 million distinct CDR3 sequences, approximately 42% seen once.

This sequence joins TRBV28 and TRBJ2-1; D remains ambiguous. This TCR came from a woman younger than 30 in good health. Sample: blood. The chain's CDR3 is CASSSLALAPSNEQFF. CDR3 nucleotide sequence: TGTGCCAGCAGTTCCCTGGCCCTCGCCCCCTCCAATGAGCAGTTCTTC.